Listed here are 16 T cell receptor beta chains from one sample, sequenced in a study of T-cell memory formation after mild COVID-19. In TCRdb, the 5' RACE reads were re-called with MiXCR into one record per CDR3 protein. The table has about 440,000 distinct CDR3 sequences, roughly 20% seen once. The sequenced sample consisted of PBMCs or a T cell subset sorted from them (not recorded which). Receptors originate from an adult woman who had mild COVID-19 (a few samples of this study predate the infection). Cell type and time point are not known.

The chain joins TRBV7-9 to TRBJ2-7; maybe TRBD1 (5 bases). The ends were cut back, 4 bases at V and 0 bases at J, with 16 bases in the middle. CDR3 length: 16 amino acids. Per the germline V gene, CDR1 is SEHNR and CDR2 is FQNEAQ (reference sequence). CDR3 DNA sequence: TGTGCCAGCAGCTCCCGCTTCAGCGACAGCTCCTACGAGCAGTACTTC. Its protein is CASSSRFSDSSYEQYF.

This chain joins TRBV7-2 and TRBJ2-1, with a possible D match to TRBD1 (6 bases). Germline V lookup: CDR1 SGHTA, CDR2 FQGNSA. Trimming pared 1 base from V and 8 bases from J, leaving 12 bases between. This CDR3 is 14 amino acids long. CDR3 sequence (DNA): TGTGCCAGCAGCTTAGGACCACAGGGCTATGAGCAGTTCTTC. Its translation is CASSLGPQGYEQFF.

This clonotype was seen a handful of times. The CDR3 here is CASSSLAGGPTSYNEQFF. CDR3 coding DNA: TGTGCCAGCAGCTCTTTAGCGGGAGGGCCCACCTCCTACAATGAGCAGTTCTTC. The chain is built from TRBV7-6 and TRBJ2-1, with TRBD2 matching 11 bases. Germline CDR1 SGHVS, CDR2 FNYEAQ. Losses at the gene ends were 4 bases for V and 0 bases for J; bases not matched to a gene: 8. CDR3 size: 18 residues.

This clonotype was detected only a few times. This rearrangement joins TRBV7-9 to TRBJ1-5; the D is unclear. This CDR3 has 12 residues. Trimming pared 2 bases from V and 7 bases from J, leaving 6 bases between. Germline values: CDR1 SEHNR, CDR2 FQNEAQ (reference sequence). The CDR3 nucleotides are TGTGCCAGCAGCTTATTGGACCAGCCCCAGCATTTT. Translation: CASSLLDQPQHF.

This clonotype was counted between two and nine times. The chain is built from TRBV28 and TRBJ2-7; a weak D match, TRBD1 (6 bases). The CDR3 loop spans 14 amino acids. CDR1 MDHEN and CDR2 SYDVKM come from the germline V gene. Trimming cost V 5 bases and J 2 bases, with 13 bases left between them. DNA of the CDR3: TGTGCCAGCAGTACCAACAGGGAGCCCTACGAGCAGTACTTC. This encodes CASSTNREPYEQYF.

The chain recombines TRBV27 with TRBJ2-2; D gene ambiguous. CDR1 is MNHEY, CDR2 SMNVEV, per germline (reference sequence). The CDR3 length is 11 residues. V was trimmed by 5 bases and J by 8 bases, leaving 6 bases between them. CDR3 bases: TGTGCCAGCAGTGTCCGGGGGGAGCTGTTTTTT. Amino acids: CASSVRGELFF.

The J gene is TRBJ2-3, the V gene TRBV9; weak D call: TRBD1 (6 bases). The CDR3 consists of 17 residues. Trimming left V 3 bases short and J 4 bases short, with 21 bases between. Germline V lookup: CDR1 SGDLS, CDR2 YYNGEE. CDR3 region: CASSEAGTGTPPDTQYF. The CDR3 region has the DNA TGTGCCAGCAGCGAGGCCGGCACAGGGACCCCGCCAGATACGCAGTATTTT.

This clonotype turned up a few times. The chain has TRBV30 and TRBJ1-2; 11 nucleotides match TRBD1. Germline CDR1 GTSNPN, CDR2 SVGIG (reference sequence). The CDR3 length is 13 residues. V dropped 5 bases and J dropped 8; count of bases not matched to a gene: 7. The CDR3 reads CAWAGQGAKGYTF. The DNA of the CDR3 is TGTGCCTGGGCAGGACAGGGGGCAAAGGGCTACACCTTC.

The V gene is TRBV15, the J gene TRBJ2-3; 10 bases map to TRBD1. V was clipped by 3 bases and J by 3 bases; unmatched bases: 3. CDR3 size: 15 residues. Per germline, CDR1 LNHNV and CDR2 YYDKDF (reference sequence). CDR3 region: CATSRGQGKTDTQYF. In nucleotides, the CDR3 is TGTGCCACCAGCAGGGGACAGGGGAAGACAGATACGCAGTATTTT. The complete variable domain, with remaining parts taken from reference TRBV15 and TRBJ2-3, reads DAMVIQNPRYQVTQFGKPVTLSCSQTLNHNVMYWYQQKSSQAPKLLFHYYDKDFNNEADTPDNFQSRRPNTSFCFLDIRSPGLGDTAMYLCATSRGQGKTDTQYFGPGTRLTVL.

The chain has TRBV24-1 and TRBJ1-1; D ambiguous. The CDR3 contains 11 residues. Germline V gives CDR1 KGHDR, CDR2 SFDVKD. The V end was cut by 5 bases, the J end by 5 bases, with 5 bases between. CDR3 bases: TGTGCCACCAGTGTGGGGACTGAAGCTTTCTTT. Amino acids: CATSVGTEAFF.

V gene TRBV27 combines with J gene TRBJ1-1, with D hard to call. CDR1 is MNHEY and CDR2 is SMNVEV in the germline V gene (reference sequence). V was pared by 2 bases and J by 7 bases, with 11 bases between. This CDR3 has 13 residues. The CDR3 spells CASSLRGIHEAFF. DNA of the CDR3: TGTGCCAGCAGTTTACGGGGTATCCATGAAGCTTTCTTT.

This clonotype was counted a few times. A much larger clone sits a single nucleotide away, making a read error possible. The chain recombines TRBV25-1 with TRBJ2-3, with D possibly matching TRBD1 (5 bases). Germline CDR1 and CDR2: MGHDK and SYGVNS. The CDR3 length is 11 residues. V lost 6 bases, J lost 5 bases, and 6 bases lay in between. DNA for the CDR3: TGTGCCAGCAGCAGGGAAGATACGCAGTATTTT. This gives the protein CASSREDTQYF.

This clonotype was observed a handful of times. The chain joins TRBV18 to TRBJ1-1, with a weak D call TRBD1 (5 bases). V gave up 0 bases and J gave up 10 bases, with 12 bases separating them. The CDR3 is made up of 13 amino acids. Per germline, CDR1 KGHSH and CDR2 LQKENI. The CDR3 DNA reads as TGTGCCAGCTCACCACCGGACACTATGGCAGCTTTCTTT. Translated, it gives CASSPPDTMAAFF. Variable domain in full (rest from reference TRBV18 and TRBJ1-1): NAGVMQNPRHLVRRRGQEARLRCSPMKGHSHVYWYRQLPEEGLKFMVYLQKENIIDESGMPKERFSAEFPKEGPSILRIQQVVRGDSAAYFCASSPPDTMAAFFGQGTRLTVV.

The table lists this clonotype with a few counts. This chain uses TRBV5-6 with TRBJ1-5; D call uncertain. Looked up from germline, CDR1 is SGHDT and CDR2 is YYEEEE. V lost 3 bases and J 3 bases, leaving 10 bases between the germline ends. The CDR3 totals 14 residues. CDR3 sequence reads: CASSSGLINQPQHF. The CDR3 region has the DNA TGTGCCAGCAGCTCCGGACTCATCAATCAGCCCCAGCATTTT.

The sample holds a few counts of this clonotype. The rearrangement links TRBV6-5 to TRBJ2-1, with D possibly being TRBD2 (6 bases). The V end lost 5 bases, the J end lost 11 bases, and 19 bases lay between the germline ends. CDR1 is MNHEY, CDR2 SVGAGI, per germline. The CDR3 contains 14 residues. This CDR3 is CASSPPETRSQQFF. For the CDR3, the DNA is TGTGCCAGCAGTCCTCCGGAGACTAGGTCCCAGCAGTTCTTC.

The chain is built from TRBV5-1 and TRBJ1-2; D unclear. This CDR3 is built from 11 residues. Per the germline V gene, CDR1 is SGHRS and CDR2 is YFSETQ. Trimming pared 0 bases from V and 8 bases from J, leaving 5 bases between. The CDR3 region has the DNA TGCGCCAGCAGCTTGGACATCGGCTACACCTTC. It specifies CASSLDIGYTF.